This is a list of T cell receptor beta chains from one sample in a study of lymphopenia after photon versus proton radiotherapy. Some clones are missing from TCRdb's copy, which holds only in-frame ones; the method was immunoSEQ multiplex PCR. The sample has about 24,000 clones; more than 75% are singletons. The specimen was peripheral blood, collected from a patient treated with photon-based radiotherapy. The receptors were gathered from a man aged 35 to 55 with gastric cancer. The conserved cysteine and the conserved F or W are not part of the CDR3 here. Fields, in order: D gene, V gene, CDR3 protein. The D gene is left open where the match is weak.

>.|TRBV18
ASSPRGKNTEAF
>.|TRBV27
ASSLSKGSGYT
>.|TRBV5-1
ASSLGRSQETQY
>.|TRBV5-1
ASSLAGGQPQH
>.|TRBV15
ATSLDSSGYT
>.|TRBV9
ASTVGGNAGNTIY
>TRBD1|TRBV19
ASKISPGVGGLNQPQH
>TRBD2|TRBV2
ASGGLESYEQY
>TRBD2|TRBV7-9
ASSYPSGLWDEQF
>.|TRBV5-4
ASRGDGNKETQY
>.|TRBV4-3
ASSQTLYARGYGYT
>TRBD2|TRBV5-4
ANRKASGTSTDTQY
>.|TRBV29-1
SAGRGEANEKLF
>.|TRBV2
ASSDWGADTQY
>TRBD1|TRBV5-6
ASINGDSHSPLH
>.|TRBV5-1
ASSFGSSYNEQF
>TRBD1|TRBV5-6
ASSSGQGENSPLH
>TRBD1|TRBV7-2
ASSLSNRGFDEAF
>.|TRBV11-2
ASSAQVGSSYNSPLH
>.|TRBV18
ASSPPDSYEQY
>.|TRBV11-2
ASSLERGVSGNTIY
>.|TRBV5-1
ASSSDTSPTDTQY
>TRBD1|TRBV30
AWSAPDRGNSPLH
>.|TRBV7-8
ASSLEHNSPLH
>.|TRBV7-9
ASSFIGVGELF
>.|TRBV7-2
ASSPGGRLGGYT
>.|TRBV2
ASSEPGGPAKNIQY
>.|TRBV2
ASSEVTTGELF
>.|TRBV7-6
ASSLGPVWGTDTQY
>.|TRBV5-1
ASTLQSSYNEQF
>TRBD2|TRBV29-1
SVAYGGDRNEQF
>TRBD1|TRBV25-1
ASRGQGAMTEAF
>TRBD1|TRBV15
ATSRKGQGANEQY
>.|TRBV6-5
ASSYTHRGNTEAF
>TRBD1|TRBV19
ASSIDGDRVNQPQH
>TRBD1|TRBV10-3
AIQGTGQPQH
>.|TRBV15
ATSVNKGYEQY
>.|TRBV7-8
ASSLANYRPGNTIY
>.|TRBV4-2
ASSQDLASNQPQH